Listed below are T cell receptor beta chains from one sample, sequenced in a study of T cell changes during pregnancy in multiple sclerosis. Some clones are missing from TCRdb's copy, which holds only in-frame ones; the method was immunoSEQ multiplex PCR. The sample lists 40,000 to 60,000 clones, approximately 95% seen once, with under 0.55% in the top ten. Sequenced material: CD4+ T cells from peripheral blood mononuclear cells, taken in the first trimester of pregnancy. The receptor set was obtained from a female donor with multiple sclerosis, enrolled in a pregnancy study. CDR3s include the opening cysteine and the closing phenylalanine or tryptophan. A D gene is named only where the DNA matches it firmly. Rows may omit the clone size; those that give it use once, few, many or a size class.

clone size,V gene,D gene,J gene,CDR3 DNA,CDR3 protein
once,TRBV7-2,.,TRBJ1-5,TGTGCCAGCAGCTTAACCAGGGCAGCTAATCAGCCCCAGCATTTT,CASSLTRAANQPQHF
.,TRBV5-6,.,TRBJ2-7,TGTGCCAGCAGCTATGGAACAGGGCAAAAGCAGTACTTC,CASSYGTGQKQYF
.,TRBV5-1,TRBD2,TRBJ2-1,TGCGCCAGCAGCCTCGCGGGAGACTACAATGAGCAGTTCTTC,CASSLAGDYNEQFF
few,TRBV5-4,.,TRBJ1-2,TGTGCCAGCAGCTTAAGACAGGACGAGTATGGCTACACCTTC,CASSLRQDEYGYTF
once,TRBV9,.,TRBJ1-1,TGTGCCAGCAGCGTAGATGTCACGTCGGGGGGTCAGGGGTGGACTGAAGCTTTCTTT,CASSVDVTSGGQGWTEAFF
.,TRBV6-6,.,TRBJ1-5,TGTGCCAGCGACTATAGCAATCAGCCCCAGCATTTT,CASDYSNQPQHF
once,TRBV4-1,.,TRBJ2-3,TGCGCCAGCAGCCAAGGCCAGGGCTGGGGCACAGATACGCAGTATTTT,CASSQGQGWGTDTQYF
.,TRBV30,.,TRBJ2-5,TGTGCCTGGAGTGTACTCGGGGAGACCCAGTACTTC,CAWSVLGETQYF
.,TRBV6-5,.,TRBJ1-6,TGTGCCAGCAGTTACTCGAGGCCGACCTGGAATTCACCCCTCCACTTT,CASSYSRPTWNSPLHF
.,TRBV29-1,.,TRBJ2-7,TGCAGCGTTGAAGATCCTAAGTCGGCTAGCGTCTCCTACGAGCAGTACTTC,CSVEDPKSASVSYEQYF
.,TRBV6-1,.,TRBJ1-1,TGTGCCAGCACTTCCTACGGGAAGAACACTGAAGCTTTCTTT,CASTSYGKNTEAFF